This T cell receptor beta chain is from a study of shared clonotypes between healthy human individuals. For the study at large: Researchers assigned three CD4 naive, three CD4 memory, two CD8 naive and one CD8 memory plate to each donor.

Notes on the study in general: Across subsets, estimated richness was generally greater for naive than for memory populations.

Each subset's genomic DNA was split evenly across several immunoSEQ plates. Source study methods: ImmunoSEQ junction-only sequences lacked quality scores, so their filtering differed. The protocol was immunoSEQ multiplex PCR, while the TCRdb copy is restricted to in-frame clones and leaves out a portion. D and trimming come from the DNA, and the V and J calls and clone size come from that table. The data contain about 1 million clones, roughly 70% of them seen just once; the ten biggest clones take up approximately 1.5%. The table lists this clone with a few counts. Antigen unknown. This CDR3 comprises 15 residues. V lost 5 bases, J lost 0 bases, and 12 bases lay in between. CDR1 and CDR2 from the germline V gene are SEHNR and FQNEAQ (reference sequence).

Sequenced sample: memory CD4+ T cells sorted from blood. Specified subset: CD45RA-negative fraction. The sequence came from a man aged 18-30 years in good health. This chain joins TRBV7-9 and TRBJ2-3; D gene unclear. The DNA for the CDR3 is TGTGCCAGCAGCCCACGAAGTGTCAGCACAGATACGCAGTATTTT. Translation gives CASSPRSVSTDTQYF. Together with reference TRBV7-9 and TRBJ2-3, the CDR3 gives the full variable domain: DTGVSQNPRHKITKRGQNVTFRCDPISEHNRLYWYRQTLGQGPEFLTYFQNEAQLEKSRLLSDRFSAERPKGSFSTLEIQRTEQGDSAMYLCASSPRSVSTDTQYFGPGTRLTVL.